The clone carrying this T cell receptor (beta chain) has a handful of counts. What it recognizes is unknown. This sample was taken from a study of T-cell memory formation after mild COVID-19. At the level of the study: TCR clusters showed largely donor specificity.

General study findings and limits: Researchers report contracting CD4+ clones mostly in CM and EM, with CD8+ clones in EMRA. Day 15 to 85 contractors were CD4/CD8 balanced; later expanders leaned CD4+.

V shed 4 bases and J shed 14 bases, with 11 bases lying between them. The germline gives CDR1 MNHNY, CDR2 SVGAGI (reference sequence). This CDR3 is 11 amino acids long. MiXCR, applied by TCRdb to the 5' RACE reads, yields one record per CDR3 protein. The sample records some 69,000 distinct CDR3 sequences, about a sixth being singletons. The sequencing sample was made of PBMCs or a T cell subset sorted from them (not recorded which). The chain links TRBV6-6 to TRBJ1-4, with D perhaps TRBD1 (6 bases). This receptor was obtained from an adult woman who had mild COVID-19 (a few samples of this study predate the infection). Cell type and time point are not known. In DNA form, the CDR3 reads TGTGCCAGCAGTTCCGACGGACAGCTGTTTTTT. It yields the protein CASSSDGQLFF.